Presented here are 26 T cell receptor beta chains from one specimen sequenced in a study of Ad26.COV2.S vaccination and SARS-CoV-2 variants. Using immunoSEQ multiplex PCR, the repertoire was profiled, and TCRdb retains in-frame clones only, with some absent. The sample carries some 450,000 clones, roughly 87% recorded once. Treatment here: around 19 received Ad26.COV2.S at low or high dose, single or two shots; about 5 received placebo; per-sample allocation not given. On day 63 after the first injection, vaccine and placebo recipients gave samples. This specimen was peripheral blood, taken in a trial of Ad26.COV2.S vaccine versus placebo. The receptors come from a person aged 18-65 years who received the Ad26.COV2.S COVID-19 vaccine or a placebo.

V and J are TRBV7-2 and TRBJ1-2; 8 bases agree with TRBD1. The V and J ends lost 1 base and 3 bases, in that order; junction bases with no gene match: 4. CDR1 is SGHTA and CDR2 is FQGNSA in the germline V gene. CDR3 size: 15 residues. Here the CDR3 DNA reads TGTGCCAGCAGCTTAGATGCAGGGGGCGACTATGGCTACACCTTC. It codes for CASSLDAGGDYGYTF.

The chain recombines TRBV7-2 with TRBJ2-1; the match to TRBD2 covers 7 bases. The CDR3 sequence is 14 residues long. From germline, CDR1 is SGHTA and CDR2 FQGNSA. Losses at the gene ends were 7 bases for V and 4 bases for J; bases not matched to a gene: 7. CDR3 sequence: CASTRGGGYNEQFF. As DNA, the CDR3 is TGTGCCAGCACACGTGGGGGGGGGTACAATGAGCAGTTCTTC.

This clone is a singleton in its sample. This chain joins TRBV28 and TRBJ2-7; a possible D gene is TRBD2 (6 bases). Trimming left V 7 bases short and J 6 bases short, with 10 bases between. CDR3 size: 11 residues. The V gene's germline CDR1 is MDHEN and CDR2 SYDVKM. The CDR3 spells CASTPGSEQYF. The DNA for the CDR3 is TGTGCCAGCACCCCCGGGAGCGAGCAGTACTTC. The full variable domain, rest sourced from reference TRBV28 and TRBJ2-7, is DVKVTQSSRYLVKRTGEKVFLECVQDMDHENMFWYRQDPGLGLRLIYFSYDVKMKEKGDIPEGYSVSREKKERFSLILESASTNQTSMYLCASTPGSEQYFGPGTRLTVT.

CDR3 sequence (DNA): TGTGCCAGCAGCCTGGGGACGGGCACCTACGAGCAGTACTTC. Its translation: CASSLGTGTYEQYF. The chain employs TRBV28 and TRBJ2-7, with D possibly being TRBD1 or TRBD2 (5 bases each). Germline V gene lookup returns CDR1 MDHEN and CDR2 SYDVKM. V shed 6 bases and J shed 2 bases, with 14 bases lying between them. The CDR3 sequence is 14 residues long.

The sample holds one count of this clone. The gene calls are TRBV2 and TRBJ1-2; D remains ambiguous. CDR3 length: 14 residues. Germline CDR1 SNHLY, CDR2 FYNNEI. V was cut by 5 bases and J by 7 bases, with 17 bases left in between. Here the CDR3 reads CASSSTDLGAGYTF. The DNA of the CDR3 is TGTGCCAGCAGTTCGACGGACTTAGGAGCTGGCTACACCTTC.

This clone was recorded once. CDR3 amino acids: CASSARDSKFSYEQYF. CDR3 nucleotides: TGTGCCAGCAGCGCCCGGGACAGCAAGTTCTCCTACGAGCAGTACTTC. The chain uses TRBV7-8 and TRBJ2-7, with 7 positions matching TRBD1. This CDR3 comprises 16 residues. The junction had 10 bases not matched to a gene; V was cut back by 5 bases and J by 0 bases. CDR1 and CDR2 (germline): SGHVS, FQNEAQ.

V and J are TRBV6-2 or TRBV6-3 and TRBJ2-4, with D possibly matching TRBD1 (6 bases). V was clipped by 2 bases and J by 8 bases, with 13 bases between them. The germline V gene encodes CDR1 MNHEY and CDR2 SVGEGT. The CDR3 sequence is 14 residues long. The CDR3 protein is CASSYGTQVDIQYF. The CDR3 DNA reads TGTGCCAGCAGTTACGGGACACAGGTTGACATTCAGTACTTC.

V gene TRBV7-8 combines with J gene TRBJ1-3; D unclear. Germline CDR1 reads SGHVS; CDR2 reads FQNEAQ. Between the trimmed V and J ends, which lost 0 bases and 4 bases, there was a span of 4 bases. The CDR3 sequence is 13 residues long. CDR3 in DNA: TGTGCCAGCAGCTTAGCGCGGGGAAACACCATATATTTT. This translates into CASSLARGNTIYF.

The rearrangement joins TRBV2 to TRBJ2-2; tentative D call: TRBD2 (5 bases). The CDR3 is 14 residues long. V lost 0 bases and J 5 bases, leaving 7 bases between the germline ends. Per the germline V gene, CDR1 is SNHLY and CDR2 is FYNNEI. In DNA, the CDR3 is TGTGCCAGCAGTGAAGCGCGAGGGACCGGGGAGCTGTTTTTT. Residues: CASSEARGTGELFF.

V gene TRBV10-3 combines with J gene TRBJ1-5; D gene uncertain. Germline values: CDR1 ENHRY, CDR2 SYGVKD. V was pared by 1 base and J by 6 bases, with 16 bases between. The CDR3 consists of 16 residues. CDR3 sequence (DNA): TGTGCCATCAGTGAGTTTGCAGGAGGACGAAGTCAGCCCCAGCATTTT. Its protein is CAISEFAGGRSQPQHF.

The chain combines TRBV14 with TRBJ2-7; D could derive from TRBD1 or TRBD2 (5 bases each). Germline CDR1 is SGHDN and CDR2 is FVKESK. The CDR3 consists of 16 residues. Trimming took 1 base from V and 6 from J, leaving 19 bases between them. CDR3 in amino acids: CASSQVLGKGRSEQYF. DNA of the CDR3: TGTGCCAGCAGCCAAGTCCTAGGCAAGGGACGCTCCGAGCAGTACTTC.

The chain joins TRBV27 to TRBJ1-2; the D is unclear. This CDR3 is built from 15 residues. Trimming cost V 6 bases and J 1 base, with 15 bases left between them. Germline V gene sequence: CDR1 MNHEY, CDR2 SMNVEV (reference sequence). The CDR3 region is CASRSSGTSNYGYTF. CDR3 nucleotides: TGTGCCAGCAGGAGTTCAGGCACTAGTAACTATGGCTACACCTTC.

In regard to this clone: The same CDR3 can be traced to other DNA sequences in this sample. This chain links TRBV9 with TRBJ2-1, with D unresolved. The CDR3 is 13 amino acids. The germline gives CDR1 SGDLS, CDR2 YYNGEE. V lost 0 bases and J 2 bases, leaving 3 bases between the germline ends. CDR3 DNA: TGTGCCAGCAGCGTAGGGACCTACAATGAGCAGTTCTTC. It is translated as CASSVGTYNEQFF.

The V and J genes are TRBV7-9 and TRBJ2-7, with D perhaps TRBD1 or TRBD2 (6 bases each). From germline, CDR1 is SEHNR and CDR2 FQNEAQ (reference sequence). Trimming pared 5 bases from V and 3 bases from J, leaving 17 bases between. The CDR3 length is 15 residues. CDR3 sequence reads: CASSTTRDTNYEQYF. CDR3 in DNA: TGTGCCAGCAGCACGACGCGGGACACCAACTACGAGCAGTACTTC.

The chain links TRBV7-9 to TRBJ2-7; no firm D call. Trimming cost V 3 bases and J 0 bases, with 12 bases left between them. Germline lookup yields CDR1 SEHNR and CDR2 FQNEAQ (reference sequence). This CDR3 has 15 residues. CDR3 protein: CASSFLTQPSYEQYF. CDR3 DNA sequence: TGTGCCAGCAGCTTTCTTACACAACCCTCCTACGAGCAGTACTTC.

The chain recombines TRBV6-5 with TRBJ2-7; no clear D gene. This CDR3 contains 14 residues. Per the germline V gene, CDR1 is MNHEY and CDR2 is SVGAGI. The V and J ends lost 2 bases and 2 bases respectively, with 10 bases between them. The CDR3: CASSYGSATYEQYF. The CDR3 DNA follows: TGTGCCAGCAGTTACGGTTCTGCTACCTACGAGCAGTACTTC.

The chain couples TRBV12-3 or TRBV12-4 to TRBJ2-5; D uncertain. The ends were cut back, 2 bases at V and 3 bases at J, with 7 bases in the middle. CDR3 size: 13 residues. The CDR3 region is CASSLILKETQYF. The CDR3, as DNA: TGTGCCAGCAGTTTAATCCTTAAAGAGACCCAGTACTTC.

The chain uses TRBV18 and TRBJ2-3, with TRBD1 as a possible D gene (6 bases). Germline CDR1 reads KGHSH; CDR2 reads LQKENI. The V end was cut by 0 bases, the J end by 3 bases, with 10 bases between. There are 15 residues in the CDR3. In DNA, the CDR3 is TGTGCCAGCTCACCACCGAACAGGGCGACAGATACGCAGTATTTT. Its protein product is CASSPPNRATDTQYF. Variable domain in full (rest from reference TRBV18 and TRBJ2-3): NAGVMQNPRHLVRRRGQEARLRCSPMKGHSHVYWYRQLPEEGLKFMVYLQKENIIDESGMPKERFSAEFPKEGPSILRIQQVVRGDSAAYFCASSPPNRATDTQYFGPGTRLTVL.

This chain links TRBV4-3 with TRBJ2-7, with TRBD2 matching 11 bases. V shed 1 base and J 3 bases; nucleotides not matched to a gene: 11. The CDR3 contains 18 residues. Germline values: CDR1 LGHNA, CDR2 YSLEER. CDR3 sequence reads: CASSQGLAGTPSDYEQYF. The CDR3 DNA is TGCGCCAGCAGCCAAGGACTAGCGGGAACCCCCTCGGACTACGAGCAGTACTTC.

The CDR3 reads CASSLSPSVEAFF. CDR3 bases: TGTGCCAGCAGTTTAAGCCCGTCTGTTGAAGCTTTCTTT. The V and J genes are TRBV27 and TRBJ1-1; no definite D call. Trimming removed 2 bases from V and 7 bases from J, with 11 bases in between. From germline, CDR1 is MNHEY and CDR2 SMNVEV (reference sequence). The CDR3 covers 13 residues.

The V and J genes are TRBV7-8 and TRBJ2-1; 12 bases are a match to TRBD2. This CDR3 is 19 amino acids long. V lost 3 bases, J lost 4 bases, and 13 bases stayed unmatched. Germline lookup yields CDR1 SGHVS and CDR2 FQNEAQ. The CDR3 here is CASSFRLAGVSALYNEQFF. CDR3 nucleotide sequence: TGTGCCAGCAGCTTCAGACTAGCGGGAGTGTCGGCTTTGTACAATGAGCAGTTCTTC.

The chain couples TRBV6-2 or TRBV6-3 to TRBJ1-5; D unresolved. V dropped 6 bases and J dropped 0 bases, with 12 bases sitting between them. CDR1 is MNHEY, CDR2 SVGEGT, per germline. This CDR3 comprises 15 residues. This CDR3 reads CASSYTDYSNQPQHF. The CDR3 DNA reads TGTGCCAGCAGCTATACAGATTATAGCAATCAGCCCCAGCATTTT.

The J gene is TRBJ1-1, the V gene TRBV10-2; D gene unclear. Germline assignment: CDR1 WSHSY and CDR2 SAAADI. V was trimmed by 3 bases and J by 1 base, leaving 6 bases between them. The CDR3 loop spans 13 amino acids. For the CDR3, the DNA is TGCGCCAGCAGTGAACGGACGAACACTGAAGCTTTCTTT. This sequence encodes CASSERTNTEAFF.

This chain links TRBV19 with TRBJ2-3, with 7 bases identical to TRBD2. Germline CDR1 LNHDA, CDR2 SQIVND (reference sequence). The ends lost 6 bases at V and 0 bases at J; junction bases unmatched: 9. CDR3 length: 16 amino acids. CDR3 sequence reads: CASREGRAASTDTQYF. As DNA, the CDR3 is TGTGCCAGTAGAGAAGGGAGGGCCGCCAGCACAGATACGCAGTATTTT.

The chain carries TRBV7-9 and TRBJ1-2; D not resolved. In germline, CDR1 is SEHNR, CDR2 FQNEAQ (reference sequence). V was pared by 7 bases and J by 3 bases, with 15 bases between. This CDR3 has 14 amino acids. CDR3 protein: CASTPTGPYYGYTF. Written as DNA, the CDR3 is TGTGCCAGCACCCCCACTGGGCCCTACTATGGCTACACCTTC.

With regard to this clone: The same CDR3 arises from other DNA sequences in this sample as well. The chain combines TRBV27 with TRBJ2-7, with D maybe TRBD2 (6 bases). The CDR3 loop spans 13 amino acids. The ends were cut back, 3 bases at V and 1 base at J, with 7 bases in the middle. Germline CDR1 reads MNHEY; CDR2 reads SMNVEV (reference sequence). The CDR3 region is CASSFRGSYEQYF. The CDR3 region has the DNA TGTGCCAGCAGTTTCCGGGGGTCCTACGAGCAGTACTTC.